The clone carrying this T cell receptor beta chain came up once. Its target is unknown. Only in-frame clones appear in the TCRdb table, and some are missing; sequencing was by immunoSEQ multiplex PCR. This sample carries more than 50,000 clones, about 80% of them seen once, and the ten largest clones take 0.75% to 1%. The source of the sample is a study of vaccination effects on CD4 cells after COVID-19. The CDR3 extends over 14 amino acids. The V gene's germline CDR1 is SGHVS and CDR2 FQNEAQ. Trimming left V 5 bases short and J 2 bases short, with 13 bases between. ViraFEST assay sequencing came after antigen-specific CD4+ T cells were expanded with viral peptide pools. At the end of less than 12 days of culture, CD4+ T cells were isolated. Subjects were given two BNT162b2 or mRNA-1273 vaccine doses. Every well got over 1.5 million PBMC, which were grown with around 10 IU/ml IL-2 and around 10 ug/ml peptides.

The chain couples TRBV7-8 to TRBJ2-7; tentatively, D is TRBD2 (6 bases). This sequence was found in a human donor who received a COVID-19 vaccine. This specimen consisted of CD4+ T cells from PBMCs cultured with HCoV-OC43 spike peptides, obtained after COVID-19 vaccination. Subset specified: HCoV-OC43 spike overlapping peptide pool stimulation. The CDR3 coding sequence is TGTGCCAGCAGCGAGAGACTAGGACCCTACGAGCAGTACGTC. This codes for CASSERLGPYEQYV.